One sample yielded the 12 T cell receptor beta chains listed below, sequenced in a study of beta chain features in type 1 diabetes. All of the isolated RNA was reverse transcribed, so expressed TCRB transcripts were sequenced. Using immunoSEQ multiplex PCR, the repertoire was profiled, and TCRdb retains in-frame clones only, with some absent. The sample lists some 900,000 clones, 15% to 20% occurring once. The sequenced sample was naive CD4+ T cells from blood. The receptor source for this set is a woman aged 18-29 years in good health.

The chain employs TRBV7-2 and TRBJ1-1, with D unresolved. The V gene lost 5 bases and the J gene lost 0 bases, with 13 bases spanning the gap. Germline CDR1 reads SGHTA; CDR2 reads FQGNSA. This CDR3 is built from 15 residues. For the CDR3, the DNA is TGTGCCAGCAGCCTGGCAGGTGGGTTGAACACTGAAGCTTTCTTT. The encoded protein is CASSLAGGLNTEAFF. Using reference TRBV7-2 and TRBJ1-1 for the parts outside the CDR3, the full variable domain is GAGVSQSPSNKVTEKGKDVELRCDPISGHTALYWYRQSLGQGLEFLIYFQGNSAPDKSGLPSDRFSAERTGGSVSTLTIQRTQQEDSAVYLCASSLAGGLNTEAFFGQGTRLTVV.

The chain carries TRBV9 and TRBJ2-3; D remains unclear. V was trimmed by 3 bases and J by 2 bases, leaving 7 bases between them. Germline loops: CDR1 SGDLS, CDR2 YYNGEE. The CDR3 is 13 amino acids. The CDR3 reads CASSAELTDTQYF. CDR3 bases: TGTGCCAGCAGCGCGGAACTCACAGATACGCAGTATTTT. Based on the CDR3 plus reference TRBV9 and TRBJ2-3, the full variable domain is DSGVTQTPKHLITATGQRVTLRCSPRSGDLSVYWYQQSLDQGLQFLIQYYNGEERAKGNILERFSAQQFPDLHSELNLSSLELGDSALYFCASSAELTDTQYFGPGTRLTVL.

The genes are TRBV11-3 and TRBJ2-1; 8 bases agree with TRBD1. Trimming cost V 5 bases and J 2 bases; bases outside gene matches: 5. This CDR3 has 15 residues. The V gene's germline CDR1 is SGHNT and CDR2 YENEEA. Here the CDR3 reads CASSLRTGPYNEQFF. CDR3 nucleotides: TGTGCCAGCAGCCTCCGGACAGGGCCCTACAATGAGCAGTTCTTC.

This sequence joins TRBV27 and TRBJ1-4; 9 bases line up with TRBD1. V trimming: 5 bases; J trimming: 8 bases; junction bases outside the gene matches: 6. This CDR3 region has 14 residues. Germline lookup yields CDR1 MNHEY and CDR2 SMNVEV (reference sequence). The CDR3 DNA sequence: TGTGCCAGCAGTGTACAGGGGGCAAGAGAAAAACTGTTTTTT. This gives the protein CASSVQGAREKLFF.

The chain links TRBV20-1 to TRBJ1-1; no clear D gene. The germline V gene has CDR1 DFQATT and CDR2 SNEGSKA (reference sequence). V lost 5 bases and J 4 bases, leaving 8 bases between the germline ends. This CDR3 region has 11 residues. The CDR3 DNA is TGCAGTGCTGATGACATCACTGAAGCTTTCTTT. It encodes CSADDITEAFF.

The V call is TRBV4-2, the J call TRBJ1-1, with D possibly matching TRBD1 (5 bases). Looked up from germline, CDR1 is LGHNA and CDR2 is YNFKEQ. CDR3 length: 15 residues. V was clipped by 1 base and J by 2 bases, with 11 bases between them. CDR3 DNA: TGTGCCAGCAGCCAAGTTTTTGACAGCAACACTGAAGCTTTCTTT. It codes for CASSQVFDSNTEAFF.

The genes are TRBV25-1 and TRBJ2-2; 12 bases are a match to TRBD2. V gave up 5 bases and J gave up 2 bases; unmatched junction bases: 3. Germline assignment: CDR1 MGHDK and CDR2 SYGVNS. The CDR3 contains 16 residues. This chain's CDR3 is CASSPSGRANTGELFF. For the CDR3, the DNA is TGTGCCAGCAGTCCTAGCGGGAGGGCCAACACCGGGGAGCTGTTTTTT.

This clone was seen a handful of times. V gene TRBV6-4 combines with J gene TRBJ2-2, with 10 nucleotides matching TRBD2. The length of the CDR3 is 14 residues. Germline V gene lookup returns CDR1 MRHNA and CDR2 SNTAGT. V dropped 10 bases and J dropped 2; count of bases not matched to a gene: 4. CDR3 DNA: TGTGCCACCCGGACTAGCGGAAACACCGGGGAGCTGTTTTTT. Its protein is CATRTSGNTGELFF.

This clone has a handful of counts. This chain links TRBV6-5 with TRBJ1-5, with 9 bases aligning to TRBD1. The CDR3 has 15 residues. The J segment lost 7 bases and the V segment lost 6 bases, leaving 10 bases of the junction unmatched. Germline V gives CDR1 MNHEY, CDR2 SVGAGI. CDR3 region: CASSLTGTGIQPQHF. The CDR3 DNA sequence: TGTGCCAGCAGCCTTACCGGGACAGGGATACAGCCCCAGCATTTT.

This clone was picked up a small number of times. The chain uses TRBV5-6 and TRBJ2-7, with 7 bases that match TRBD2. This CDR3 spans 15 amino acids. J was trimmed by 5 bases and V by 6 bases; bases with no gene match: 14. Germline CDR1 and CDR2: SGHDT and YYEEEE. CDR3 nucleotides: TGTGCCAGCAACTTAAAGGGAGGGCCCTCGCACGAGCAGTACTTC. Protein sequence: CASNLKGGPSHEQYF.

This clone was counted once. The chain links TRBV11-3 to TRBJ2-1; possibly TRBD2 for D (5 bases). This CDR3 has 13 residues. V dropped 3 bases and J dropped 9 bases, with 12 bases sitting between them. The germline V gene encodes CDR1 SGHNT and CDR2 YENEEA. Here the CDR3 reads CASSFLLDGEQFF. CDR3 nucleotide sequence: TGTGCCAGCAGCTTTTTACTAGACGGTGAGCAGTTCTTC.

This clone has only a few counts. The gene calls are TRBV28 and TRBJ2-7; 12 nucleotides align to TRBD2. V dropped 6 bases and J dropped 3; count of bases not matched to a gene: 9. CDR3 length: 16 amino acids. Germline CDR1 MDHEN, CDR2 SYDVKM. The CDR3 loop is CASRGTRTSGVYEQYF. The CDR3 coding sequence is TGTGCCAGCAGAGGGACGAGGACTAGCGGGGTCTACGAGCAGTACTTC.